These T cell receptor beta chains were read from a single sample in a study of cytomegalovirus exposure and HLA in healthy donors. Here immunoSEQ multiplex PCR was the method, and the copy in TCRdb shows in-frame clones only, minus some. The sample data list 150,000 to 200,000 clones. Sample: PBMCs. The receptors originated from a woman in her sixties in good health and CMV-seronegative. The CDR3 runs from the conserved cysteine through the conserved F or W. D genes are given only for firm matches.

D: .
V: TRBV2
J: TRBJ2-7
DNA: TGTGCCAGCAGTGAAGAGGGAGGTTCCTCCTACGAGCAGTACTTC
CDR3: CASSEEGGSSYEQYF

D: .
V: TRBV18
J: TRBJ1-4
DNA: TGTGCCAGCTCACCACCGTCCCGAATCGAGAATGAAAAACTGTTTTTT
CDR3: CASSPPSRIENEKLFF

D: .
V: TRBV7-9
J: TRBJ1-1
DNA: TGTGCCAGCAGCTATTACAGGGTGAACACTGAAGCTTTCTTT
CDR3: CASSYYRVNTEAFF

D: .
V: TRBV7-6
J: TRBJ2-7
DNA: TGTGCCAGCAGCAAGACCGGGATCAACGCTAAGTATAGCTCCTACGAGCAGTACTTC
CDR3: CASSKTGINAKYSSYEQYF

D: .
V: TRBV20-1
J: TRBJ2-3
DNA: TGCAGTGCTGCTCGGGGGGATACGCAGTATTTT
CDR3: CSAARGDTQYF

D: .
V: TRBV9
J: TRBJ2-7
DNA: TGTGCCAGCAGCTTAGGAGGAGAGCAGTACTTC
CDR3: CASSLGGEQYF

D: TRBD1
V: TRBV6-5
J: TRBJ1-2
DNA: TGTGCCAGCAGTTACTCCACGGACAGGGCTGATGGCTACACCTTC
CDR3: CASSYSTDRADGYTF

D: .
V: TRBV19
J: TRBJ2-7
DNA: TGTGCCAGTAGCCCCACTTTGGTAGCGTACGAGCAGTACTTC
CDR3: CASSPTLVAYEQYF

D: TRBD2
V: TRBV5-1
J: TRBJ2-3
DNA: TGCGCCAGCGGTCTACACCCGGGACTAGCGGGCGGCACAGATACGCAGTATTTT
CDR3: CASGLHPGLAGGTDTQYF

D: TRBD1
V: TRBV6-6
J: TRBJ1-3
DNA: TGTGCCAGCAGTTTTCCAGGGGGTTACTCTGGAAACACCATATATTTT
CDR3: CASSFPGGYSGNTIYF

D: .
V: TRBV6-1
J: TRBJ2-5
DNA: TGTGCCAGCAGTCGGCGTGCAGGGTTCGAGACCCAGTACTTC
CDR3: CASSRRAGFETQYF

D: .
V: TRBV5-6
J: TRBJ1-6
DNA: TGTGCCAGCAGCTGGGGCTGGGGTAGGGATTCACCCCTCCACTTT
CDR3: CASSWGWGRDSPLHF

D: .
V: TRBV27
J: TRBJ2-7
DNA: TGTGCCAGCAGTATAGCAACGGGGGGCGCGTCCGAGCAGTACTTC
CDR3: CASSIATGGASEQYF

D: .
V: TRBV2
J: TRBJ1-3
DNA: TGTGCCAGCAGTGAAGCCGGGTTCTCTGGAAACACCATATATTTT
CDR3: CASSEAGFSGNTIYF

D: .
V: TRBV9
J: TRBJ2-5
DNA: TGTGCCAGCAGCACTAGTCCGGGGTGGCAAGAGACCCAGTACTTC
CDR3: CASSTSPGWQETQYF

D: TRBD1
V: TRBV5-6
J: TRBJ2-1
DNA: TGTGCCAGCAGCTTTATTCCTGGGACAGGGAGGAGGGATGAGCAGTTCTTC
CDR3: CASSFIPGTGRRDEQFF

D: TRBD1
V: TRBV5-1
J: TRBJ1-4
DNA: TGCGCCAGCAGCCAGATGACAGGGGCTAATGAAAAACTGTTTTTT
CDR3: CASSQMTGANEKLFF

D: TRBD1
V: TRBV27
J: TRBJ2-2
DNA: TGTGCCAGCAGTTGGGGACAGGGGTTGGCCGGGGAGCTGTTTTTT
CDR3: CASSWGQGLAGELFF

D: .
V: TRBV4-2
J: TRBJ2-7
DNA: TGTGCCAGCAGCCAAGTTCAGGGGGGATCAACCTTCGTCTACGAGCAGTACTTC
CDR3: CASSQVQGGSTFVYEQYF

D: TRBD2
V: TRBV9
J: TRBJ2-1
DNA: TGTGCCAGCAGCGCTTCCGGGACTAGCAGCTATGAGCAGTTCTTC
CDR3: CASSASGTSSYEQFF

D: TRBD1
V: TRBV27
J: TRBJ1-6
DNA: TGTGCCAGTCGGGACAGGGCTGATTCACCCCTCCACTTT
CDR3: CASRDRADSPLHF

D: TRBD1
V: TRBV19
J: TRBJ2-7
DNA: TGTGCCAGTAGTACCCCCGGGACAGGATCCTACGAGCAGTACTTC
CDR3: CASSTPGTGSYEQYF

D: TRBD1
V: TRBV7-2
J: TRBJ2-7
DNA: TGTGCCAGCAGCTTAGTCACAGGGGGACCTAGCGAGCAGTACTTC
CDR3: CASSLVTGGPSEQYF

D: .
V: TRBV6-1
J: TRBJ1-5
DNA: TGTGCCAGCAGTGTTCTTGGAGGGAATAGCAATCAGCCCCAGCATTTT
CDR3: CASSVLGGNSNQPQHF

D: .
V: TRBV5-6
J: TRBJ2-5
DNA: TGTGCCAGCAGCCTAATACCTACCCGGGAGACCCAGTACTTC
CDR3: CASSLIPTRETQYF

D: TRBD2
V: TRBV13
J: TRBJ2-1
DNA: TGTGCCAGCAGCCCTATCCTAGCGGGTTCCTACAATGAGCAGTTCTTC
CDR3: CASSPILAGSYNEQFF